These T cell receptor beta chains were read from a single sample in a study of blood T cells in healthy people across ages. Via MiXCR, TCRdb re-called the 5' RACE reads, giving one row per CDR3 protein. The table lists 750,000 to 950,000 distinct CDR3 sequences, less than 70% of them singletons. The sequenced material came from blood. These receptors were obtained from a man aged 80 or over in good health. The CDR3 runs from the conserved cysteine through the conserved F or W. A D gene is named only where the DNA matches it firmly. A clone size is listed for some rows: how often the clone was seen (once, few, many), or a class if it is expanded.

>NA|few|TRBV5-1|TRBJ1-6|13
TGCGCCAGCAGCCCGGACAGTAATTCACCCCTCCACTTT
CASSPDSNSPLHF
>TRBD1|NA|TRBV18|TRBJ2-7|17
TGTGCCAGCACCCCTCTAGGGACCGGGACAGGGGCCTACGAGCAGTACTTC
CASTPLGTGTGAYEQYF
>NA|NA|TRBV3-1|TRBJ1-5|16
TGTGCCAGCAGCCCCGGTGGGATCGGGCATCATAAGCCCCAGCATTTT
CASSPGGIGHHKPQHF
>NA|NA|TRBV10-3|TRBJ2-7|12
TGTGCCATCAGCCCTTCCCGAGTTGACCAGTACTTC
CAISPSRVDQYF
>TRBD1|few|TRBV6-6|TRBJ2-3|16
TGTGCCAGCAGTTACAGACAGGGGGTGGGCACAGATACGCAGTATTTT
CASSYRQGVGTDTQYF
>NA|few|TRBV3-1|TRBJ2-5|12
TGTGCCAGCAGCCTCGAACCGGGAGAGCAGTACTTC
CASSLEPGEQYF
>TRBD1|NA|TRBV6-6|TRBJ2-5|16
TGTGCCAGCAGTTCATATTCCGGGACAGCTCAAGAGACCCAGTACTTC
CASSSYSGTAQETQYF
>NA|few|TRBV5-1|TRBJ2-1|16
TGCGCCAGCAGCTTGGTTGGACTACAAGGAATCAATGAGCAGTTCTTC
CASSLVGLQGINEQFF
>NA|few|TRBV12-3/TRBV12-4|TRBJ1-2|12
TGTGCCAGCGGCCGGGGGGCCTATGGCTACACCTTC
CASGRGAYGYTF
>NA|NA|TRBV4-1|TRBJ2-1|14
TGCGCCAGCAGCCAAGGGGACCATCCGGAGACCCAGTTCTTC
CASSQGDHPETQFF
>NA|NA|TRBV9|TRBJ2-2|13
TGTGCCAGTTCCACGGGGCCGACCGGGGAGCTGTTTTTT
CASSTGPTGELFF
>TRBD2|few|TRBV7-2|TRBJ2-5|14
TGTGCCAGCAGCTTACAAGCGGGGCAAGAGACCCAGTACTTC
CASSLQAGQETQYF
>TRBD2|few|TRBV12-3/TRBV12-4|TRBJ2-6|17
TGTGCCAGCTCCGGGACTAGCGGCCTCTCTGGGGCCAACGTCCTGACTTTC
CASSGTSGLSGANVLTF
>NA|NA|TRBV6-5|TRBJ2-3|16
TGTGCCAGCAGTTCACGACAGGCAGTGGGGCACAGATACGCGTATTTT
CASSSRQAVGHRYAYF
>NA|few|TRBV28|TRBJ2-7|14
TGTGCCAGCAGTTTTCCCCTAAATTTTTACGAGCAGTACTTC
CASSFPLNFYEQYF
>TRBD2|NA|TRBV29-1|TRBJ2-7|13
TGCAGCGTTGCCTCTAGCGGGAGGAATGAGCAGTACTTC
CSVASSGRNEQYF
>TRBD1|once|TRBV5-5|TRBJ2-3|16
TGTGCCAGCAGCTACATGGTGGGACAGTCTCAAGATACGCAGTATTTT
CASSYMVGQSQDTQYF
>NA|few|TRBV10-2|TRBJ2-3|15
TGCGCCAGCAGAGAAACAGGGGAGGGGCACAGATACGCGTATTTT
CASRETGEGHRYAYF
>NA|NA|TRBV19|TRBJ1-1|13
TGTGCCAGTAGTTTTCAGGGGCCCCTAGATGCTTTCTTT
CASSFQGPLDAFF
>NA|NA|TRBV30|TRBJ1-2|14
TGTGCCTGGAGCTCCCCCGGGGCTGCCTATGGCTACACCTTC
CAWSSPGAAYGYTF
>NA|NA|TRBV12-3/TRBV12-4|TRBJ1-5|14
TGTGCCAGCAGTTTAAGAGGGGAATCAGGGCCCCAGCATTTT
CASSLRGESGPQHF
>TRBD2|NA|TRBV29-1|TRBJ2-1|15
TGCAGCGCCCGACTAGCGGGAGTAGTCTACAATGAGCAGTTCTTC
CSARLAGVVYNEQFF
>TRBD2|NA|TRBV12-3/TRBV12-4|TRBJ2-3|17
TGTGCCAGCAGTTTGTGGACTAGCGGGAGGGCCTCCGATACGCAGTATTTT
CASSLWTSGRASDTQYF
>NA|few|TRBV3-1|TRBJ2-3|13
TGTGCCAGCAGCCAAGATGAGGTCCAGTACGCGTATTTT
CASSQDEVQYAYF
>NA|NA|TRBV6-1|TRBJ2-7|15
TGTGCCAGCAGTGAAGCGGAGGGGTACGTTTATGAGCAGTACTTC
CASSEAEGYVYEQYF
>NA|NA|TRBV2|TRBJ1-2|14
TGTGCCAGCAGTGAAGAAGCGTTGAACTATGGCTACACCTTC
CASSEEALNYGYTF
>NA|once|TRBV25-1|TRBJ2-1|14
TGTGCCAGCAGTTCATACCTGACCGGCGGGGAGCAGTTCTTC
CASSSYLTGGEQFF